Presented here are 20 T cell receptor beta chains from one specimen sequenced in a study of PD-L1 blockade in urothelial cancer (dated by TCRdb to about 2017). Per the publication, the time point label means: pretreatment peripheral blood. Library method: the immunoSEQ multiplex PCR assay. TCRdb re-hosts the immuneACCESS table, in-frame sequences only. Its copies lack some clones; in the studies checked, an unresolved V gene accounts for under half of them, and the cause for the rest is not known. The sample has tens of thousands of clones on record, around 85% of them singletons. 15% of the sample rests with the top ten. Sequencing used PBMCs, obtained around atezolizumab (anti-PD-L1) treatment. The receptors derive from a man aged 55-75 years with urothelial cancer.

The chain combines TRBV19 with TRBJ2-3, with D possibly matching TRBD2 (5 bases). The CDR3 totals 16 residues. V was pared by 5 bases and J by 0 bases, with 15 bases between. Germline loops: CDR1 LNHDA, CDR2 SQIVND (reference sequence). This chain's CDR3 is CASSPYPDSSTDTQYF. The CDR3 DNA sequence: TGTGCCAGTAGTCCCTACCCGGACTCTAGCACAGATACGCAGTATTTT.

The V gene is TRBV5-4, the J gene TRBJ2-1; D gene uncertain. Trimming removed 3 bases at V and 5 bases at J, with 6 bases between. This CDR3 contains 12 residues. Per germline, CDR1 SGHNT and CDR2 YYREEE (reference sequence). The CDR3 loop is CASSYLHNEQFF. CDR3 nucleotides: TGTGCCAGCAGCTACTTGCACAATGAGCAGTTCTTC. Full variable domain (remainder filled in from reference TRBV5-4 and TRBJ2-1): ETGVTQSPTHLIKTRGQQVTLRCSSQSGHNTVSWYQQALGQGPQFIFQYYREEENGRGNFPPRFSGLQFPNYSSELNVNALELDDSALYLCASSYLHNEQFFGPGTRLTVL.

The chain combines TRBV4-1 with TRBJ2-5, with a weak D call TRBD1 (5 bases). Germline V gene data show CDR1 as MGHRA and CDR2 as YSYEKL. V was shortened by 0 bases and J by 4 bases, with 15 bases between the two germline ends. CDR3 length equals 16 residues. In DNA, the CDR3 is TGCGCCAGCAGCCAAGAGGGGCAGGGCTTTGGAGAGACCCAGTACTTC. Its protein is CASSQEGQGFGETQYF.

This clone was counted a few times. The chain carries TRBV6-6 and TRBJ1-4, with 8 positions matching TRBD1. Germline V gene sequence: CDR1 MNHNY, CDR2 SVGAGI (reference sequence). The CDR3 spans 14 residues. V lost 5 bases and J lost 8; bases outside the gene matches: 7. The CDR3 coding sequence is TGTGCCAGCAGTCAGACAGGGGTAGGGGAAAAACTGTTTTTT. Residues: CASSQTGVGEKLFF.

The chain recombines TRBV7-2 with TRBJ1-6, with 8 bases lining up with TRBD1. The CDR3 consists of 15 residues. V shed 5 bases, J shed 6 bases, and the junction held 6 bases outside the gene matches. Germline V gives CDR1 SGHTA, CDR2 FQGNSA. The CDR3 DNA is TGTGCCAGCAGCCGCTTGGGACAGGTTAATTCACCCCTCCACTTT. This gives the protein CASSRLGQVNSPLHF.

The chain combines TRBV7-9 with TRBJ2-7, with D possibly matching TRBD1 (6 bases). The germline V gene encodes CDR1 SEHNR and CDR2 FQNEAQ (reference sequence). Trimming left V 3 bases short and J 5 bases short, with 14 bases between. The CDR3 extends over 14 amino acids. The CDR3 region is CASSFFGRGHEQYF. CDR3 nucleotides: TGTGCCAGCAGCTTTTTCGGCAGGGGCCACGAGCAGTACTTC.

In this sample, this clone turned up a few times. The chain combines TRBV16 with TRBJ1-5; D not resolved. CDR1 is KGHSY and CDR2 is FQNENV in the germline V gene. This CDR3 region has 15 residues. V lost 0 bases and J 0 bases, leaving 6 bases between the germline ends. CDR3 protein: CASSQSYSSNQPQHF. The CDR3 DNA follows: TGTGCCAGCAGCCAATCGTACAGTAGCAATCAGCCCCAGCATTTT.

The J gene is TRBJ2-3, the V gene TRBV15; 11 nucleotides align to TRBD2. The V gene end was trimmed by 1 base and the J gene end by 4 bases; junction bases not matched to a gene: 1. CDR1 and CDR2 (germline): LNHNV, YYDKDF (reference sequence). The CDR3 length is 15 residues. CDR3 protein: CATSRGSGGADTQYF. As DNA, the CDR3 is TGTGCCACCAGCAGAGGTAGCGGGGGGGCAGATACGCAGTATTTT.

The chain employs TRBV6-5 and TRBJ2-1; the match to TRBD2 covers 8 bases. The germline gives CDR1 MNHEY, CDR2 SVGAGI. The CDR3 extends over 14 amino acids. V dropped 6 bases and J dropped 11; count of bases not matched to a gene: 12. CDR3 sequence reads: CASRLDGGGGKQFF. CDR3 nucleotide sequence: TGTGCCAGCAGACTGGACGGGGGGGGTGGGAAGCAGTTCTTC.

The chain employs TRBV7-2 and TRBJ2-1, with 7 bases fitting TRBD1. This CDR3 has 13 residues. The germline V gene encodes CDR1 SGHTA and CDR2 FQGNSA. J was trimmed by 7 bases and V by 6 bases; bases with no gene match: 6. The CDR3 coding sequence is TGTGCCAGCAGAGGGACAGCCACGAATGAGCAGTTCTTC. Encoded protein: CASRGTATNEQFF.

The DNA for the CDR3 is TGTGCCAGCAGTCCCGGACTAGCGGACTTAGCCAAAAACATTCAGTACTTC. Translating gives CASSPGLADLAKNIQYF. The chain is built from TRBV28 and TRBJ2-4; 10 bases are a match to TRBD2. V trimming: 5 bases; J trimming: 0 bases; junction bases outside the gene matches: 7. Germline V gives CDR1 MDHEN, CDR2 SYDVKM. This CDR3 is built from 17 residues.

The chain combines TRBV28 with TRBJ2-1; 10 bases match TRBD2. Germline lookup yields CDR1 MDHEN and CDR2 SYDVKM. CDR3 length: 15 amino acids. V lost 1 base, J lost 6 bases, and 3 bases stayed unmatched. CDR3 in amino acids: CASSLSAGGLNEQFF. CDR3 DNA sequence: TGTGCCAGCAGTTTATCAGCGGGGGGGCTCAATGAGCAGTTCTTC. The whole variable domain, filled in from reference TRBV28 and TRBJ2-1, reads DVKVTQSSRYLVKRTGEKVFLECVQDMDHENMFWYRQDPGLGLRLIYFSYDVKMKEKGDIPEGYSVSREKKERFSLILESASTNQTSMYLCASSLSAGGLNEQFFGPGTRLTVL.

V and J are TRBV5-1 and TRBJ1-5, with D perhaps matching TRBD1 (6 bases). V was pared by 1 base and J by 6 bases, with 17 bases between. The CDR3 is made up of 16 amino acids. The germline gives CDR1 SGHRS, CDR2 YFSETQ. CDR3 bases: TGCGCCAGCAGCTTGTTCGACAGGAGAAGGCGTCAGCCCCAGCATTTT. Protein product: CASSLFDRRRRQPQHF.

This clone showed up just a few times. The identical CDR3 is also encoded by other nucleotide sequences in the sample. This rearrangement joins TRBV9 to TRBJ1-1, with D uncertain. The CDR3 spans 13 residues. Trimming removed 0 bases from V and 1 base from J, with 4 bases in between. Germline CDR1 and CDR2: SGDLS and YYNGEE. The CDR3 loop reads CASSVARNTEAFF. The CDR3 region has the DNA TGTGCCAGCAGCGTAGCTAGGAACACTGAAGCTTTCTTT.

The chain links TRBV25-1 to TRBJ2-7; 8 nucleotides line up with TRBD1. This CDR3 spans 15 amino acids. In germline, CDR1 is MGHDK, CDR2 SYGVNS. Losses at the gene ends were 1 base for V and 1 base for J; bases not matched to a gene: 3. The CDR3 DNA reads TGTGCCAGCAGTGAATGGGGGACAGGTTCCTACGAGCAGTACTTC. This encodes CASSEWGTGSYEQYF.

This clone was seen a few times. The chain has TRBV4-3 and TRBJ1-6; tentatively, D is TRBD1 (6 bases). This CDR3 is 16 amino acids long. The germline V and J ends were trimmed by 0 bases and 9 bases, with 15 bases remaining between them. Germline values: CDR1 LGHNA, CDR2 YSLEER. DNA for the CDR3: TGCGCCAGCAGCCAAGATCTGAGGGGGGGCACTTCACCCCTCCACTTT. Protein: CASSQDLRGGTSPLHF.

The sample holds one count of this clone. V usage is TRBV9 and J usage is TRBJ1-4; D ambiguous. With 0 bases removed from V and 5 bases from J, the gap between germline ends came to 14 bases. Per the germline V gene, CDR1 is SGDLS and CDR2 is YYNGEE. The CDR3 runs to 16 residues. CDR3 loop: CASSVEGGSLNEKLFF. The CDR3 bases are TGTGCCAGCAGCGTAGAAGGCGGGAGCCTAAATGAAAAACTGTTTTTT.

The V call is TRBV5-1, the J call TRBJ2-6; D is perhaps TRBD2 (6 bases). V was shortened by 3 bases and J by 0 bases, with 13 bases between the two germline ends. This CDR3 spans 17 amino acids. Germline V CDR1 and CDR2: SGHRS, YFSETQ. The CDR3 is CASSWDSPRSGANVLTF. The DNA of the CDR3 is TGCGCCAGCAGCTGGGACTCCCCACGCTCTGGGGCCAACGTCCTGACTTTC.

This clone was counted only a few times. This chain connects TRBV19 to TRBJ2-7; D gene uncertain. Germline-derived CDR1 and CDR2 are LNHDA and SQIVND (reference sequence). V was cut by 5 bases and J by 2 bases, with 10 bases left in between. The CDR3 sequence is 13 residues long. CDR3 loop: CASSLGRTYEQYF. In DNA form, the CDR3 reads TGTGCCAGTAGTTTGGGCAGAACCTACGAGCAGTACTTC. Together with reference TRBV19 and TRBJ2-7, the CDR3 gives the full variable domain: DGGITQSPKYLFRKEGQNVTLSCEQNLNHDAMYWYRQDPGQGLRLIYYSQIVNDFQKGDIAEGYSVSREKKESFPLTVTSAQKNPTAFYLCASSLGRTYEQYFGPGTRLTVT.

The J gene is TRBJ1-6, the V gene TRBV27; weak D call: TRBD1 (5 bases). The CDR3 runs to 17 residues. V lost 5 bases and J lost 7, with 21 bases in between. In germline, CDR1 is MNHEY, CDR2 SMNVEV (reference sequence). Here the CDR3 DNA reads TGTGCCAGCAGTCGAACCAGGGATTCGTATAAGAATTCACCCCTCCACTTT. The encoded protein is CASSRTRDSYKNSPLHF.